The rows below give T cell receptor beta chains drawn from one sample of a study of blood T cells in healthy people across ages. TCRdb re-called the 5' RACE reads through MiXCR, storing one row per CDR3 protein. This sample has some 900,000 distinct CDR3 sequences, with about 44% found just once. Sequencing was performed on blood. These receptors were collected from a man aged 30-40 years in good health. Both conserved end residues are part of each CDR3. Fields, in order: J gene, V gene, CDR3 length, clone size, D gene, CDR3 protein, CDR3 DNA. D genes are given only for firm matches. Part of the rows lack a size; the others show once, few, many or a class for expanded clones.

TRBJ1-6	TRBV20-1	14	few	.	CSARVSSYNSPLHF	TGCAGTGCTAGAGTCAGCTCCTATAATTCACCCCTCCACTTT
TRBJ2-3	TRBV4-1	15	few	TRBD2	CASSLGAGAPDTQYF	TGCGCCAGCAGCCTAGGAGCGGGGGCTCCAGATACGCAGTATTTT
TRBJ2-3	TRBV28	15	many	.	CASSGSLGRTDTQYF	TGTGCCAGCAGTGGGTCACTAGGACGCACAGATACGCAGTATTTT
TRBJ1-1	TRBV27	14	few	TRBD1	CASSSGQGDTEAFF	TGTGCCAGCAGTTCGGGACAGGGGGACACTGAAGCTTTCTTT
TRBJ1-1	TRBV29-1	13	.	.	CSVAVEYNTEAFF	TGCAGCGTTGCGGTAGAGTATAACACTGAAGCTTTCTTT
TRBJ1-1	TRBV20-1	15	.	TRBD1	CSAREDRVGNTEAFF	TGCAGTGCTAGAGAGGACAGGGTAGGGAACACTGAAGCTTTCTTT
TRBJ1-5	TRBV9	16	few	TRBD1	CASSPTGQGADQPQHF	TGTGCCAGCAGCCCAACCGGACAGGGGGCGGATCAGCCCCAGCATTTT
TRBJ2-7	TRBV18	19	many	TRBD1	CASSPPFGQGAYGSYEQYF	TGTGCCAGCTCACCACCGTTCGGACAGGGGGCCTATGGGTCCTACGAGCAGTACTTC
TRBJ2-5	TRBV11-3	17	.	.	CASSSRGRGFGQETQYF	TGTGCCAGCAGCTCTAGGGGTCGGGGGTTTGGCCAAGAGACCCAGTACTTC
TRBJ1-6	TRBV15	15	.	.	CATSGRLGSDSPLHF	TGTGCCACCAGCGGACGACTAGGATCGGATTCACCCCTCCACTTT
TRBJ2-2	TRBV4-1	16	few	TRBD2	CASSVTGLAGGRELFF	TGCGCCAGCAGCGTCACCGGACTAGCGGGGGGTCGGGAGCTGTTTTTT
TRBJ2-5	TRBV2	13	few	.	CASSARQEETQYF	TGTGCCAGCAGTGCCCGACAGGAAGAGACCCAGTACTTC
TRBJ2-7	TRBV6-1	14	few	.	CASSEGTAIYEQYF	TGTGCCAGCAGTGAAGGGACAGCTATATACGAGCAGTACTTC
TRBJ1-2	TRBV12-3/TRBV12-4	13	few	TRBD1	CASSLSRGPGYTF	TGTGCCAGCAGTTTAAGCAGGGGGCCTGGCTACACCTTC
TRBJ2-3	TRBV20-1	16	many	.	CSARTYRAANTDTQYF	TGCAGTGCTAGAACGTATCGGGCTGCCAACACAGATACGCAGTATTTT
TRBJ2-1	TRBV3-1	14	.	.	CASCQGLRRTEQFF	TGTGCCAGCTGCCAAGGCCTGCGGAGGACTGAGCAGTTCTTC
TRBJ2-5	TRBV9	16	.	TRBD2	CASSVGPGAGEETQYF	TGTGCCAGCAGCGTAGGCCCCGGGGCGGGGGAAGAGACCCAGTACTTC
TRBJ1-1	TRBV14	13	.	.	CASSQSTRTEAFF	TGTGCCAGCAGCCAATCTACACGCACTGAAGCTTTCTTT
TRBJ2-1	TRBV5-1	16	.	TRBD2	CASSSDAAGGYNEQFF	TGCGCCAGCAGCTCAGATGCAGCGGGGGGTTACAATGAGCAGTTCTTC
TRBJ2-7	TRBV20-1	18	few	TRBD1	CSARDSTRTGTEGYEQYF	TGCAGTGCTAGAGATTCCACTCGGACCGGGACAGAGGGGTACGAGCAGTACTTC
TRBJ2-3	TRBV10-3	15	few	TRBD2	CAISESLAGTDTQYF	TGTGCCATCAGTGAGTCTCTAGCGGGGACAGATACGCAGTATTTT
TRBJ2-7	TRBV7-2	16	many	TRBD1	CASSPTGANLLYEQYF	TGTGCCAGCAGCCCAACAGGGGCCAATCTCCTCTACGAGCAGTACTTC
TRBJ2-5	TRBV7-2	14	few	.	CASRNRVGAETQYF	TGTGCCAGCAGAAACAGGGTAGGGGCCGAGACCCAGTACTTC
TRBJ2-1	TRBV5-1	15	few	TRBD1	CASSLAGQLGNEQFF	TGCGCCAGCAGCTTGGCGGGACAGCTAGGGAATGAGCAGTTCTTC
TRBJ2-5	TRBV20-1	15	few	TRBD2	CSASLPGLVAETQYF	TGCAGTGCTAGCCTTCCGGGACTAGTCGCGGAGACCCAGTACTTC
TRBJ2-5	TRBV20-1	14	.	.	CSAGDPGGLETQYF	TGCAGTGCCGGGGACCCAGGAGGGTTAGAGACCCAGTACTTC
TRBJ1-5	TRBV6-1	14	few	TRBD1	CASSGQGYNQPQHF	TGTGCCAGCAGCGGACAGGGCTACAATCAGCCCCAGCATTTT
TRBJ2-3	TRBV5-5	16	.	TRBD1	CASSKPGTGPTDTQYF	TGTGCCAGCAGCAAGCCGGGGACAGGGCCGACAGATACGCAGTATTTT
TRBJ2-2	TRBV27	14	.	.	CASSLTRITGELFF	TGTGCCAGCAGTTTAACTAGAATCACCGGGGAGCTGTTTTTT
TRBJ2-4	TRBV12-3/TRBV12-4	13	few	.	CASSFRDPNIQYF	TGTGCCAGCAGTTTTAGGGATCCAAACATTCAGTACTTC
TRBJ2-5	TRBV20-1	11	.	.	CSAVLWNEQYF	TGCAGTGCTGTGCTCTGGAATGAGCAGTACTTC
TRBJ1-1	TRBV12-3/TRBV12-4	12	few	TRBD1	CASSSSGGLAFF	TGTGCCAGCAGTTCCTCAGGGGGTTTAGCTTTCTTT
TRBJ2-5	TRBV14	14	.	TRBD2	CASSQGLVIKTQYF	TGTGCCAGCAGCCAGGGACTAGTTATAAAGACCCAGTACTTC
TRBJ1-6	TRBV12-3/TRBV12-4	14	.	TRBD1	CASSFGQVVTPLHF	TGTGCCAGCAGTTTTGGACAGGTGGTAACACCCCTCCACTTT
TRBJ2-1	TRBV21-1	16	.	.	CASSPLRAGGFSEQFF	TGTGCCAGCAGCCCCCTTCGGGCAGGGGGGTTCAGTGAGCAGTTCTTC
TRBJ2-5	TRBV18	13	.	.	CASSPSDAETQYF	TGTGCCAGCTCACCATCAGATGCGGAGACCCAGTACTTC
TRBJ2-1	TRBV20-1	16	.	.	CSARDLQRSTYNEQFF	TGCAGTGCTAGAGATCTCCAGCGGTCCACTTACAATGAGCAGTTCTTC
TRBJ2-3	TRBV24-1	16	.	.	CATSDLSQASGDTQYF	TGTGCCACCAGTGATTTGAGTCAGGCTTCCGGAGATACGCAGTATTTT
TRBJ2-7	TRBV3-1	13	.	.	CASRGAASNEQYF	TGTGCCAGCAGGGGGGCCGCTTCGAACGAGCAGTACTTC
TRBJ1-1	TRBV4-1	13	once	.	CASSLGSKTEAFF	TGCGCCAGCAGCCTCGGATCGAAGACTGAAGCTTTCTTT
TRBJ1-2	TRBV12-3/TRBV12-4	14	.	.	CASSLAGRLGGYTF	TGTGCCAGCAGTTTAGCTGGACGCCTGGGAGGCTACACCTTC
TRBJ2-5	TRBV7-2	16	.	TRBD1	CASSLVGQGAAETQYF	TGTGCCAGCAGCTTAGTTGGTCAGGGGGCTGCCGAGACCCAGTACTTC
TRBJ1-1	TRBV18	15	once	.	CASSPQGNGNTEAFF	TGTGCCAGCTCACCACAGGGGAACGGGAACACTGAAGCTTTCTTT
TRBJ2-1	TRBV12-3/TRBV12-4	14	.	.	CASSFRQDYDEQFF	TGTGCCAGCAGTTTCCGACAGGACTACGATGAGCAGTTCTTC
TRBJ1-6	TRBV4-1	15	.	TRBD1	CASSQAGQGASPLHF	TGCGCCAGCAGCCAAGCCGGGCAGGGGGCTTCACCCCTCCACTTT
TRBJ1-2	TRBV3-1	15	.	.	CASSQDDILNYGYTF	TGTGCCAGCAGCCAAGACGACATCCTTAACTATGGCTACACCTTC
TRBJ1-1	TRBV27	13	few	TRBD1	CASRQGAGTEAFF	TGTGCCAGCCGACAGGGGGCGGGAACTGAAGCTTTCTTT
TRBJ1-1	TRBV7-2	15	.	.	CASSTVRDTNTEAFF	TGTGCCAGCAGCACAGTCCGGGACACCAACACTGAAGCTTTCTTT
TRBJ1-1	TRBV3-1	14	few	.	CASSQDTMNTEAFF	TGTGCCAGCAGCCAAGATACGATGAACACTGAAGCTTTCTTT
TRBJ2-1	TRBV6-2/TRBV6-3	13	.	TRBD2	CASSYSLAGGQFF	TGTGCCAGCAGTTACTCACTAGCGGGGGGGCAGTTCTTC
TRBJ2-2	TRBV12-3/TRBV12-4	15	few	.	CASSTLGGGGGELFF	TGTGCCAGCAGTACCCTAGGGGGTGGAGGCGGGGAGCTGTTTTTT
TRBJ1-1	TRBV4-3	16	.	TRBD1	CASNTPGTAMNTEAFF	TGCGCCAGCAACACCCCCGGGACAGCCATGAACACTGAAGCTTTCTTT
TRBJ2-3	TRBV12-3/TRBV12-4	16	.	TRBD2	CASSSQTSGGPNTPYF	TGTGCCAGCAGTTCCCAGACTAGCGGGGGACCAAATACGCCGTATTTT
TRBJ2-3	TRBV7-2	16	few	TRBD2	CASSFPGGLSPDTQYF	TGTGCCAGCAGCTTTCCGGGGGGGCTATCCCCAGATACGCAGTATTTT
TRBJ1-1	TRBV5-6	12	few	.	CASSWGPTEAFF	TGTGCCAGCAGCTGGGGACCCACTGAAGCTTTCTTT
TRBJ2-7	TRBV4-1	13	many	.	CASSMGPWDEQYF	TGCGCCAGCAGCATGGGTCCCTGGGACGAGCAGTACTTC
TRBJ2-4	TRBV10-3	16	.	.	CAISIDESGAKNIQYF	TGTGCCATCAGTATAGATGAATCAGGAGCCAAAAACATTCAGTACTTC
TRBJ2-3	TRBV19	16	.	.	CASSIVAEISTDTQYF	TGTGCCAGTAGTATAGTGGCAGAGATCAGCACAGATACGCAGTATTTT